Below, 32 T cell receptor beta chains from the same sample are listed, as sequenced in a study of blood T cell repertoires in COVID-19. Produced via immunoSEQ multiplex PCR; TCRdb's table is partial and in-frame only. Of roughly 160,000 clones listed, around 90% are singletons. The sequencing input was peripheral blood. The origin of the receptors is a man aged 55 to 70 with acute or convalescent COVID-19.

V usage is TRBV6-5 and J usage is TRBJ2-7; TRBD1 might be the D (6 bases). This CDR3 is 14 amino acids long. CDR1 MNHEY and CDR2 SVGAGI come from the germline V gene. Trimming cost V 7 bases and J 4 bases, with 17 bases left between them. CDR3 sequence: CASTTGRFGYEQYV. The CDR3 bases are TGTGCCAGCACCACAGGGAGATTTGGGTACGAGCAGTACGTC.

The chain employs TRBV7-9 and TRBJ2-1; D call uncertain. The CDR3 length is 12 residues. Trimming cost V 0 bases and J 6 bases, with 3 bases left between them. CDR1 and CDR2 from the germline V gene are SEHNR and FQNEAQ (reference sequence). The CDR3: CASSLASNEQFF. The CDR3 DNA reads as TGTGCCAGCAGCTTAGCCAGCAATGAGCAGTTCTTC.

The genes are TRBV10-3 and TRBJ1-1; TRBD1 agrees at 10 bases. Unmatched junction bases numbered 8, after V lost 6 bases and J lost 4 bases. This CDR3 comprises 15 residues. Per the germline V gene, CDR1 is ENHRY and CDR2 is SYGVKD. The CDR3 reads CAISGTGERTTEAFF. The CDR3 coding sequence is TGTGCCATCAGCGGGACAGGGGAAAGGACCACTGAAGCTTTCTTT.

This clone came up a few times. The V gene is TRBV11-2, the J gene TRBJ1-5; D is possibly TRBD1 (5 bases). Germline V gene lookup returns CDR1 SGHAT and CDR2 FQNNGV. The CDR3 contains 13 residues. V was cut by 0 bases and J by 6 bases, with 6 bases left in between. CDR3 bases: TGTGCCAGCAGCTTAGACGGGGGTCAGCCCCAGCATTTT. Translating gives CASSLDGGQPQHF.

The V call is TRBV19, the J call TRBJ1-4; possibly TRBD1 for D (6 bases). Germline V gene data show CDR1 as LNHDA and CDR2 as SQIVND (reference sequence). The V gene lost 0 bases and the J gene lost 10 bases, with 15 bases spanning the gap. The CDR3 runs to 15 residues. CDR3 DNA: TGTGCCAGTAGTATAGACGCGGGGGCTCGGGGAAAACTGTTTTTT. Translation gives CASSIDAGARGKLFF.

The chain employs TRBV7-9 and TRBJ1-5; a possible D gene is TRBD1 (5 bases). Germline V gene sequence: CDR1 SEHNR, CDR2 FQNEAQ (reference sequence). CDR3 length equals 14 residues. The germline V and J ends were trimmed by 3 bases and 5 bases, with 11 bases remaining between them. The CDR3 protein is CASSLGGGDQPQHF. The CDR3 bases are TGTGCCAGCAGCTTGGGGGGAGGAGATCAGCCCCAGCATTTT.

This chain uses TRBV5-1 with TRBJ1-4, with D perhaps matching TRBD1 (6 bases). Germline V CDR1 and CDR2: SGHRS, YFSETQ. V lost 5 bases and J 8 bases, leaving 22 bases between the germline ends. This CDR3 has 16 residues. The CDR3 protein is CASSSFGGGRDEKLFF. The CDR3 bases are TGCGCCAGCAGTTCATTCGGAGGGGGGAGGGACGAAAAACTGTTTTTT.

V usage is TRBV27 and J usage is TRBJ2-6, with a possible D match to TRBD1 (5 bases). Germline loops: CDR1 MNHEY, CDR2 SMNVEV (reference sequence). The CDR3 loop spans 16 amino acids. V was shortened by 5 bases and J by 2 bases, with 13 bases between the two germline ends. The CDR3 nucleotides are TGTGCCAGCAGTGTGCTCACAGGTGCTGGGGCCAACGTCCTGACTTTC. It codes for CASSVLTGAGANVLTF.

The V call is TRBV19, the J call TRBJ2-7, with 8 bases matching TRBD1. Trimming cost V 3 bases and J 1 base; bases outside gene matches: 14. CDR1 LNHDA and CDR2 SQIVND come from the germline V gene (reference sequence). This CDR3 comprises 18 residues. CDR3 sequence reads: CASSIGPGQGARSYEQYF. The CDR3 coding sequence is TGTGCCAGTAGTATCGGTCCGGGTCAGGGGGCGAGGTCCTACGAGCAGTACTTC.

This clone was counted a few times. The rearrangement joins TRBV5-1 to TRBJ2-5; TRBD2 matches 14 bases. Germline CDR1 is SGHRS and CDR2 is YFSETQ. The CDR3 runs 19 residues. J was trimmed by 4 bases and V by 4 bases; bases with no gene match: 15. The CDR3 protein is CASSRTLTSGRAAGETQYF. The DNA for the CDR3 is TGCGCCAGCAGCCGTACCTTGACTAGCGGGAGGGCCGCTGGAGAGACCCAGTACTTC.

This clone was found a few times. The genes are TRBV20-1 and TRBJ2-5, with TRBD1 matching over 9 bases. CDR1 is DFQATT, CDR2 SNEGSKA, per germline (reference sequence). The CDR3 contains 16 residues. V dropped 3 bases and J dropped 5; count of bases not matched to a gene: 13. CDR3 region: CSASLPRGQGKETQYF. CDR3 bases: TGCAGTGCTAGTTTGCCCAGGGGACAGGGAAAGGAGACCCAGTACTTC.

This clone was observed a single time. The chain couples TRBV2 to TRBJ1-2; the D gene is possibly TRBD1 (6 bases). Germline V CDR1 and CDR2: SNHLY, FYNNEI. Trimming removed 7 bases at V and 6 bases at J, with 15 bases between. The CDR3 length is 13 residues. CDR3 coding DNA: TGTGCCAGCACCCAAAGGGGGTGGGATGGCTACACCTTC. Encoded protein: CASTQRGWDGYTF.

As regards this clone: Within the sample, other DNA sequences also encode this same CDR3. V usage is TRBV24-1 and J usage is TRBJ1-2, with D unresolved. Germline lookup yields CDR1 KGHDR and CDR2 SFDVKD. This CDR3 spans 12 amino acids. V gave up 2 bases and J gave up 5 bases, with 5 bases separating them. CDR3 nucleotides: TGTGCCACCAGTGATTACAGTTATGGCTACACCTTC. It yields the protein CATSDYSYGYTF.

The chain has TRBV6-6 and TRBJ1-5; 10 bases line up with TRBD1. The germline CDR1 and CDR2 sequences are MNHNY and SVGAGI (reference sequence). J lost 4 bases, V lost 6 bases, and 6 bases had no gene match. The CDR3 has 15 residues. CDR3 coding DNA: TGTGCCAGCAGACGGCCGGGACAGGGGAATCAGCCCCAGCATTTT. Translating it yields CASRRPGQGNQPQHF.

The rearrangement uses TRBV4-3 and TRBJ2-7, with a weak D call TRBD1 (6 bases). V was trimmed by 0 bases and J by 1 base, leaving 10 bases between them. CDR3 length: 15 amino acids. Per the germline V gene, CDR1 is LGHNA and CDR2 is YSLEER. The CDR3 spells CASSQEPGESYEQYF. DNA of the CDR3: TGCGCCAGCAGCCAAGAACCAGGGGAATCCTACGAGCAGTACTTC.

This chain connects TRBV11-2 to TRBJ1-4; D is unclear. The germline V gene has CDR1 SGHAT and CDR2 FQNNGV. V was trimmed by 2 bases and J by 6 bases, leaving 10 bases between them. The CDR3 is 14 amino acids. The CDR3 DNA is TGTGCCAGCAGCTTAAGAGTTACCGATGAAAAACTGTTTTTT. The encoded protein is CASSLRVTDEKLFF.

This chain connects TRBV5-6 to TRBJ1-2; TRBD1 might be the D (6 bases). This CDR3 spans 13 amino acids. Germline V CDR1 and CDR2: SGHDT, YYEEEE. Trimming pared 4 bases from V and 4 bases from J, leaving 11 bases between. CDR3 coding DNA: TGTGCCAGCAGCCCAGGGGTAGTCTATGGCTACACCTTC. It codes for CASSPGVVYGYTF.

This chain connects TRBV9 to TRBJ1-5; D is unclear. V was clipped by 0 bases and J by 3 bases, with 7 bases between them. The CDR3 has 14 residues. The V gene's germline CDR1 is SGDLS and CDR2 YYNGEE. The CDR3 spells CASSVGQDNQPQHF. The DNA of the CDR3 is TGTGCCAGCAGCGTAGGTCAGGACAATCAGCCCCAGCATTTT.

The chain carries TRBV5-1 and TRBJ1-1, with D possibly being TRBD1 (5 bases). The CDR3 has 14 amino acids. Germline V gene data show CDR1 as SGHRS and CDR2 as YFSETQ. With 4 bases removed from V and 2 bases from J, the gap between germline ends came to 12 bases. The DNA of the CDR3 is TGCGCCAGCAGCATGACAGTCCGTAACACTGAAGCTTTCTTT. Encoded protein: CASSMTVRNTEAFF.

CDR3 protein: CASRRTGVEGYTF. The DNA for the CDR3 is TGTGCCAGTAGGAGGACAGGGGTGGAAGGCTACACCTTC. The rearrangement links TRBV19 to TRBJ1-2; 9 nucleotides align to TRBD1. The ends lost 6 bases at V and 8 bases at J; junction bases unmatched: 7. Germline values: CDR1 LNHDA, CDR2 SQIVND (reference sequence). The CDR3 contains 13 residues. The full variable domain, in which reference TRBV19 and TRBJ1-2 provide the parts outside the CDR3, is DGGITQSPKYLFRKEGQNVTLSCEQNLNHDAMYWYRQDPGQGLRLIYYSQIVNDFQKGDIAEGYSVSREKKESFPLTVTSAQKNPTAFYLCASRRTGVEGYTFGSGTRLTVV.

The J gene is TRBJ1-2, the V gene TRBV19, with 8 bases matching TRBD1. The CDR3 runs 15 residues. V was clipped by 6 bases and J by 2 bases; unmatched bases: 8. CDR1 and CDR2 (germline): LNHDA, SQIVND (reference sequence). CDR3 in DNA: TGTGCCAGTAGACCGAAGGGACAGGAAAACTATGGCTACACCTTC. It codes for CASRPKGQENYGYTF.

The V call is TRBV5-4, the J call TRBJ2-3; the match to TRBD2 covers 13 bases. CDR3 size: 15 residues. Germline trimming cut 4 bases from V and 4 bases from J; bases unmatched to any gene: 3. From germline, CDR1 is SGHNT and CDR2 YYREEE (reference sequence). This chain's CDR3 is CASSLLAGGPDTQYF. CDR3 nucleotide sequence: TGTGCCAGCAGCCTACTAGCGGGAGGGCCAGATACGCAGTATTTT.

The chain recombines TRBV3-1 (or the pseudogene TRBV3-2) with TRBJ1-4; a weak D match, TRBD1 (5 bases). V shed 3 bases and J shed 5 bases, with 10 bases lying between them. CDR3 size: 14 residues. The germline V gene has CDR1 LGHDT and CDR2 YNNKEL (reference sequence). The CDR3 reads CASSQTERNEKLFF. CDR3 DNA: TGTGCCAGCAGCCAGACAGAGAGGAATGAAAAACTGTTTTTT.

The rearrangement links TRBV12-5 to TRBJ2-2, with TRBD1 matching 10 bases. The trim removed 5 bases at V and 2 bases at J, leaving 5 bases unmatched. Germline V lookup: CDR1 LGHNT, CDR2 FRNRAP. The CDR3 length is 16 residues. The CDR3 sequence is CASGLRQGANTGELFF. The CDR3 nucleotides are TGTGCTAGTGGTCTACGACAGGGGGCAAACACCGGGGAGCTGTTTTTT. The full variable domain, rest sourced from reference TRBV12-5 and TRBJ2-2, is DARVTQTPRHKVTEMGQEVTMRCQPILGHNTVFWYRQTMMQGLELLAYFRNRAPLDDSGMPKDRFSAEMPDATLATLKIQPSEPRDSAVYFCASGLRQGANTGELFFGEGSRLTVL.

The J gene is TRBJ1-2, the V gene TRBV7-3; a possible D gene is TRBD1 (6 bases). From germline, CDR1 is SGHTA and CDR2 FQGTGA. CDR3 length equals 14 residues. V gave up 5 bases and J gave up 8 bases, with 18 bases separating them. CDR3 sequence: CASSPRGAREGYTF. As DNA, the CDR3 is TGTGCCAGCAGCCCGCGGGGGGCCAGGGAAGGCTACACCTTC.

Here the CDR3 DNA reads TGTGCCAGCAGTCGGGACAGGCGACACACTGAAGCTTTCTTT. It is translated as CASSRDRRHTEAFF. V and J are TRBV6-5 and TRBJ1-1, with 8 bases aligning to TRBD1. The CDR3 is made up of 14 amino acids. V trimming: 5 bases; J trimming: 3 bases; junction bases outside the gene matches: 5. The germline gives CDR1 MNHEY, CDR2 SVGAGI.

The genes are TRBV19 and TRBJ2-7; D is possibly TRBD1 (5 bases). The length of the CDR3 is 14 residues. Per the germline V gene, CDR1 is LNHDA and CDR2 is SQIVND (reference sequence). Trimming took off 1 base at V and 3 bases at J, with 10 bases between the two ends. The CDR3 region is CASSIGQGFYEQYF. CDR3 bases: TGTGCCAGTAGTATAGGGCAGGGCTTCTACGAGCAGTACTTC.

This rearrangement joins TRBV19 to TRBJ1-5; possible D gene TRBD1, 5 bases. This CDR3 spans 15 amino acids. The germline V gene has CDR1 LNHDA and CDR2 SQIVND (reference sequence). The ends were cut back, 5 bases at V and 2 bases at J, with 13 bases in the middle. This CDR3 reads CASSQSEGRNQPQHF. CDR3 coding DNA: TGTGCCAGTAGTCAGTCGGAGGGGCGCAATCAGCCCCAGCATTTT.

The gene calls are TRBV15 and TRBJ1-4; D perhaps matches TRBD1 (5 bases). CDR3 size: 15 residues. CDR1 is LNHNV and CDR2 is YYDKDF in the germline V gene (reference sequence). V was trimmed by 0 bases and J by 10 bases, leaving 15 bases between them. The CDR3 spells CATSRDRVSGVKLFF. The DNA for the CDR3 is TGTGCCACCAGCAGAGACAGGGTTTCTGGCGTAAAACTGTTTTTT. Full variable domain (remainder filled in from reference TRBV15 and TRBJ1-4): DAMVIQNPRYQVTQFGKPVTLSCSQTLNHNVMYWYQQKSSQAPKLLFHYYDKDFNNEADTPDNFQSRRPNTSFCFLDIRSPGLGDTAMYLCATSRDRVSGVKLFFGSGTQLSVL.

The sample holds a few counts of this clone. The V gene is TRBV2, the J gene TRBJ1-2; D is perhaps TRBD1 (6 bases). This CDR3 has 15 amino acids. The germline V gene has CDR1 SNHLY and CDR2 FYNNEI. Trimming removed 4 bases at V and 2 bases at J, with 14 bases between. Written as DNA, the CDR3 is TGTGCCAGCAGTGCGGACAGTTTAATAAACTATGGCTACACCTTC. This sequence encodes CASSADSLINYGYTF. Complete variable domain (other parts from reference TRBV2 and TRBJ1-2): EPEVTQTPSHQVTQMGQEVILRCVPISNHLYFYWYRQILGQKVEFLVSFYNNEISEKSEIFDDQFSVERPDGSNFTLKIRSTKLEDSAMYFCASSADSLINYGYTFGSGTRLTVV.

This chain joins TRBV11-2 and TRBJ2-1; 7 nucleotides line up with TRBD1. The V gene end was trimmed by 4 bases and the J gene end by 0 bases; junction bases not matched to a gene: 3. There are 15 residues in the CDR3. Germline lookup yields CDR1 SGHAT and CDR2 FQNNGV. In nucleotides, the CDR3 is TGTGCCAGCAGCTCAGGGGGTAGCTCCTACAATGAGCAGTTCTTC. Residues: CASSSGGSSYNEQFF.

This chain uses TRBV6-1 with TRBJ1-2, with no clear D. The CDR3 runs 15 residues. The germline V gene has CDR1 MNHNS and CDR2 SASEGT. With 1 base removed from V and 5 bases from J, the gap between germline ends came to 14 bases. Here the CDR3 DNA reads TGTGCCAGCAGTGAAGTCGTAGCACTAGCGTATGGCTACACCTTC. Translating gives CASSEVVALAYGYTF.